This TCR beta chain stems from a study of T cells in Graves' hyperthyroidism and ophthalmopathy. Study as a whole: Pretreatment peripheral blood was obtained at initial diagnosis. Study-wide findings and caveats: Before onset, ophthalmopathy was predicted by the model a median about six months earlier. Also found in blood were most expanded thyroid clonotypes above 0.001.

On this clonotype: Its target is not known. A read error may explain this, as a much larger clone is one base away.

Between the trimmed V and J ends, which lost 0 bases and 5 bases, there was a span of 23 bases. The CDR3 covers 18 residues. Germline V gene lookup returns CDR1 DFQATT and CDR2 SNEGSKA (reference sequence). TCR beta CDR3 region amplification was performed from RNA transcripts. The primer set for the first-round RT-PCR of the TCR CDR3 was HTBI. One entry per CDR3 protein results from TCRdb running MiXCR on the multiplex PCR reads. The sample yields nearly 600,000 distinct CDR3 sequences, approximately 14% seen once. Diagnosis rested on symptoms, serum thyroxine and TRAb, thyroid ultrasound, and orbital computed tomography.

Sequencing was done on a sample of blood. The rearrangement joins TRBV20-1 to TRBJ1-5; maybe TRBD1 (5 bases). The source is a woman in her late teens or twenties with Graves' ophthalmopathy. The DNA of the CDR3 is TGCAGTGCTAGAGATTTAAGAGCAGGTGAGGGGACGCATCAGCCCCAGCATTTT. It translates to CSARDLRAGEGTHQPQHF.